The next 10 T cell receptor beta chains were all read from a single sample in a study of T cells in localized non-small cell lung cancer. Profiled with immunoSEQ multiplex PCR; TCRdb holds only in-frame clones, not every one. The sample lists under 55,000 clones; 80% were seen once. This sample comprised PBMCs, obtained before any cancer treatment. These receptors all stem from a woman aged 35 to 75 with stage II lung adenocarcinoma.

The chain employs TRBV16 and TRBJ1-2; the D gene is possibly TRBD1 (5 bases). The V and J ends lost 0 bases and 2 bases respectively, with 10 bases between them. CDR1 and CDR2 from the germline V gene are KGHSY and FQNENV. The CDR3 contains 15 residues. The CDR3 sequence: CASSQSWDVNYGYTF. CDR3 sequence (DNA): TGTGCCAGCAGCCAATCCTGGGACGTAAACTATGGCTACACCTTC.

The DNA of the CDR3 is TGTGCCAGCAGCTTAGGGGGCGGGGGAGGTCAGATTGAGCAGTTCTTC. Translated: CASSLGGGGGQIEQFF. V and J are TRBV11-3 and TRBJ2-1, with 7 nucleotides matching TRBD2. Per the germline V gene, CDR1 is SGHNT and CDR2 is YENEEA. CDR3 length: 16 residues. V trimming: 1 base; J trimming: 9 bases; junction bases outside the gene matches: 12.

This clone was seen more than once but under ten times. The rearrangement joins TRBV9 to TRBJ1-1, with a possible D match to TRBD1 (5 bases). Deletions cut 4 bases from V and 1 base from J, with 14 bases between. The CDR3 sequence is 15 residues long. The germline V gene encodes CDR1 SGDLS and CDR2 YYNGEE. The CDR3 protein is CASSSLRGKNTEAFF. The CDR3 bases are TGTGCCAGCAGCTCCCTGAGGGGAAAGAACACTGAAGCTTTCTTT.

This chain uses TRBV19 with TRBJ2-4; 8 bases fit TRBD1. This CDR3 spans 17 amino acids. J was trimmed by 0 bases and V by 3 bases; bases with no gene match: 7. Germline loops: CDR1 LNHDA, CDR2 SQIVND (reference sequence). CDR3 protein: CASSMGLGQAAKNIQYF. The CDR3 bases are TGTGCCAGTAGTATGGGCCTGGGACAGGCAGCCAAAAACATTCAGTACTTC. Together with reference TRBV19 and TRBJ2-4, the CDR3 gives the full variable domain: DGGITQSPKYLFRKEGQNVTLSCEQNLNHDAMYWYRQDPGQGLRLIYYSQIVNDFQKGDIAEGYSVSREKKESFPLTVTSAQKNPTAFYLCASSMGLGQAAKNIQYFGAGTRLSVL.

The chain combines TRBV7-8 with TRBJ2-7, with 9 bases that match TRBD1. The CDR3 loop spans 13 amino acids. The V gene end was trimmed by 3 bases and the J gene end by 3 bases; junction bases not matched to a gene: 0. Germline V gives CDR1 SGHVS, CDR2 FQNEAQ. The DNA for the CDR3 is TGTGCCAGCAGCTTGGACAGGGGCTACGAGCAGTACTTC. Amino acid sequence: CASSLDRGYEQYF.

This clone came up once. This chain links TRBV28 with TRBJ1-4; 7 bases match TRBD1. The germline V gene encodes CDR1 MDHEN and CDR2 SYDVKM. With V trimmed by 3 bases and J by 8 bases, 15 bases remained unmatched. There are 17 residues in the CDR3. This CDR3 reads CASSLFPDREPREKLFF. As DNA, the CDR3 is TGTGCCAGCAGTTTGTTCCCTGACAGGGAACCTCGAGAAAAACTGTTTTTT.

The chain joins TRBV18 to TRBJ1-5; TRBD1 agrees at 7 bases. The CDR3 has 14 amino acids. Germline V lookup: CDR1 KGHSH, CDR2 LQKENI. Trimming at V came to 3 bases and at J to 5 bases, leaving 4 bases not matched to a gene. CDR3 DNA: TGTGCCAGCTCACCGCGACAGGGAGATCAGCCCCAGCATTTT. Translated, it gives CASSPRQGDQPQHF.

V is TRBV13 and J is TRBJ2-2, with TRBD2 identical over 9 bases. After removal of 5 bases from V and 4 bases from J, the junction contained 14 bases not matched to a gene. Germline-derived CDR1 and CDR2 are PRHDT and FYEKMQ (reference sequence). This CDR3 has 18 residues. The CDR3 here is CASSLTPQRGALTGELFF. In nucleotides, the CDR3 is TGTGCCAGCAGCCTGACCCCACAGCGGGGGGCACTCACCGGGGAGCTGTTTTTT.

The chain links TRBV9 to TRBJ2-3; D unclear. This CDR3 comprises 15 residues. The V and J ends lost 0 bases and 2 bases respectively, with 10 bases between them. CDR1 and CDR2 from the germline V gene are SGDLS and YYNGEE. Written as DNA, the CDR3 is TGTGCCAGCAGCGTAGAAATAGCCTCCACAGATACGCAGTATTTT. Translating gives CASSVEIASTDTQYF.

V usage is TRBV6-6 and J usage is TRBJ1-1; D remains ambiguous. This CDR3 spans 14 amino acids. The V gene lost 8 bases and the J gene lost 1 base, with 14 bases spanning the gap. Germline lookup yields CDR1 MNHNY and CDR2 SVGAGI (reference sequence). DNA for the CDR3: TGTGCCAGCTCCTACCTAGGGCGGAACACTGAAGCTTTCTTT. Residues: CASSYLGRNTEAFF.